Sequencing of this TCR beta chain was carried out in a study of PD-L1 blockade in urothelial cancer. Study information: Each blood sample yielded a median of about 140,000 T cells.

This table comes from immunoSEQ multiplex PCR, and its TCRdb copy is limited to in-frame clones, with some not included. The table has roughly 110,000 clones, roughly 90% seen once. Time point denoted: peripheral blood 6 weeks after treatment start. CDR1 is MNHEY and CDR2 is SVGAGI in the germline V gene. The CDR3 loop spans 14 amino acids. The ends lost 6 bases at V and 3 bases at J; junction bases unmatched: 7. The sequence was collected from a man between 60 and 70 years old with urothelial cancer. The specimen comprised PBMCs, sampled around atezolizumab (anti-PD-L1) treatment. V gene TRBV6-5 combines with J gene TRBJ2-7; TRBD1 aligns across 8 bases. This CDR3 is CASSRGQANYEQYF. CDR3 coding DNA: TGTGCCAGCAGCCGGGGACAGGCAAACTACGAGCAGTACTTC.